One and the same sample provided the 28 T cell receptor beta chains below, sequenced in a study of beta chain features in type 1 diabetes. The authors reverse transcribed all of the isolated RNA, so sequencing captured expressed TCRB transcripts. TCRdb keeps only in-frame clones here, not all; method: immunoSEQ multiplex PCR. The sample carries about 170,000 clones, roughly 8% recorded once. The antigens these receptors bind are not known. Whole-study results and caveats: TCRB CDR3s were moderately but significantly shorter in Type 1 diabetes patients in all four CD4+ subsets.

The sample taken for sequencing was central memory CD4+ T cells from blood. These receptors were collected from a man aged 18 to 29 with type 1 diabetes.

This clone has only a few counts. V gene TRBV4-1 combines with J gene TRBJ1-4; a weak D match, TRBD1 (6 bases). V was shortened by 0 bases and J by 0 bases, with 11 bases between the two germline ends. The CDR3 totals 17 residues. Germline CDR1 reads MGHRA; CDR2 reads YSYEKL. CDR3 DNA: TGCGCCAGCAGCCAAGACAAACGACAGGCAACTAATGAAAAACTGTTTTTT. Residues: CASSQDKRQATNEKLFF.

The chain uses TRBV13 and TRBJ2-3, with TRBD1 matching 8 bases. Germline lookup yields CDR1 PRHDT and CDR2 FYEKMQ (reference sequence). This CDR3 region has 16 residues. The trim removed 1 base at V and 1 base at J, leaving 4 bases unmatched. CDR3 sequence: CASSLVGQGGTDTQYF. CDR3 in DNA: TGTGCCAGCAGCTTAGTCGGACAGGGAGGCACAGATACGCAGTATTTT.

CDR3 coding DNA: TGTGCCAGCAGCCCAGCGCCTCCTAGCGGGGGTACCTACGAGCAGTACTTC. Protein sequence: CASSPAPPSGGTYEQYF. The V and J genes are TRBV7-2 and TRBJ2-7, with TRBD2 matching over 10 bases. With V trimmed by 5 bases and J by 2 bases, 12 bases remained unmatched. CDR3 length: 17 amino acids. Germline lookup yields CDR1 SGHTA and CDR2 FQGNSA. Using reference TRBV7-2 and TRBJ2-7 for the parts outside the CDR3, the full variable domain is GAGVSQSPSNKVTEKGKDVELRCDPISGHTALYWYRQSLGQGLEFLIYFQGNSAPDKSGLPSDRFSAERTGGSVSTLTIQRTQQEDSAVYLCASSPAPPSGGTYEQYFGPGTRLTVT.

The genes are TRBV6-1 and TRBJ1-5; TRBD1 might be the D (6 bases). The CDR3 runs 14 residues. V shed 8 bases and J shed 1 base, with 12 bases lying between them. Germline lookup yields CDR1 MNHNS and CDR2 SASEGT. CDR3 nucleotide sequence: TGTGCCAGCGGCCACACAGGGAGCAATCAGCCCCAGCATTTT. Its protein is CASGHTGSNQPQHF.

This clone has only a few counts. CDR3 protein: CASSPGGGLNTEAFF. The DNA for the CDR3 is TGTGCCAGCAGCCCAGGGGGAGGATTGAACACTGAAGCTTTCTTT. This chain uses TRBV5-4 with TRBJ1-1; TRBD1 aligns across 7 bases. The J segment lost 0 bases and the V segment lost 4 bases, leaving 6 bases of the junction unmatched. Looked up from germline, CDR1 is SGHNT and CDR2 is YYREEE (reference sequence). The CDR3 runs 15 residues.

This clone was counted between two and nine times. V and J are TRBV6-6 and TRBJ1-4; 9 nucleotides match TRBD1. The J segment lost 8 bases and the V segment lost 6 bases, leaving 10 bases of the junction unmatched. CDR1 is MNHNY, CDR2 SVGAGI, per germline (reference sequence). The CDR3 is 15 amino acids. CDR3 amino acids: CASRFQDRGGEKLFF. The CDR3 coding sequence is TGTGCCAGCAGATTCCAGGACAGGGGTGGCGAAAAACTGTTTTTT.

This sequence joins TRBV4-3 and TRBJ2-5; TRBD2 agrees at 10 bases. The V gene's germline CDR1 is LGHNA and CDR2 YSLEER. V lost 0 bases, J lost 5 bases, and 12 bases stayed unmatched. The CDR3 is made up of 18 amino acids. The CDR3 protein is CASSQDGSAGGPGETQYF. Written as DNA, the CDR3 is TGCGCCAGCAGCCAAGATGGCTCAGCGGGGGGGCCGGGTGAGACCCAGTACTTC.

This clone was detected a few times. The rearrangement links TRBV30 to TRBJ2-1; the D gene is possibly TRBD2 (5 bases). Germline CDR1 and CDR2: GTSNPN and SVGIG (reference sequence). CDR3 length: 14 residues. The V end was cut by 2 bases, the J end by 0 bases, with 8 bases between. This CDR3 is CAWSRGLSYNEQFF. DNA of the CDR3: TGTGCCTGGAGTCGAGGACTCTCCTACAATGAGCAGTTCTTC.

This clone was recorded many times. V usage is TRBV5-1 and J usage is TRBJ2-4; tentative D call: TRBD1 (5 bases). Germline V gene lookup returns CDR1 SGHRS and CDR2 YFSETQ. Trimming stripped 0 bases from V and 8 bases from J, with 12 bases between. The CDR3 runs 14 residues. CDR3 loop: CASSLEGSLDIQYF. CDR3 nucleotide sequence: TGCGCCAGCAGCTTGGAGGGGTCGTTGGACATTCAGTACTTC.

The chain employs TRBV7-2 and TRBJ2-1; tentatively, D is TRBD2 (5 bases). Trimming took off 6 bases at V and 1 base at J, with 22 bases between the two ends. This CDR3 contains 18 residues. CDR1 is SGHTA, CDR2 FQGNSA, per germline. DNA for the CDR3: TGTGCCAGCAGTCCGCTGACGATAGGGAAGCGGTCCTACAATGAGCAGTTCTTC. This encodes CASSPLTIGKRSYNEQFF.

This clone was seen only a few times. The chain carries TRBV21-1 and TRBJ2-3; the DNA was not compared with TRBD2, the D call given in the table. TRBV21-1 is assigned pseudogene status. CDR3 length equals 17 residues. CDR3 DNA: TGTGCCATCTCTCGACCCGCGGGGGGACCTAGCACAGATACGCAGTATTTT. This codes for CAISRPAGGPSTDTQYF.

This clone was counted a few times. The rearrangement uses TRBV7-9 and TRBJ1-2, with TRBD1 matching over 7 bases. This CDR3 is 15 amino acids long. In germline, CDR1 is SEHNR, CDR2 FQNEAQ (reference sequence). Losses at the gene ends were 5 bases for V and 8 bases for J; bases not matched to a gene: 14. This CDR3 is CASSTWDSKGEGYTF. The CDR3 bases are TGTGCCAGCAGCACCTGGGACAGTAAGGGAGAGGGCTACACCTTC.

This sequence joins TRBV5-6 and TRBJ1-1, with D maybe TRBD1 (5 bases). CDR1 is SGHDT, CDR2 YYEEEE, per germline. V gave up 4 bases and J gave up 6 bases, with 16 bases separating them. This CDR3 is built from 14 residues. The CDR3 region is CASSPWGGSAEAFF. The CDR3, as DNA: TGTGCCAGCAGCCCCTGGGGGGGATCGGCTGAAGCTTTCTTT.

There are a few counts of this clone. V gene TRBV27 combines with J gene TRBJ2-1; weak D call: TRBD1 (5 bases). Germline V CDR1 and CDR2: MNHEY, SMNVEV (reference sequence). This CDR3 is built from 13 residues. Trimming removed 3 bases from V and 16 bases from J, with 19 bases in between. The CDR3 nucleotides read TGTGCCAGCAGTTTGAGTTACAGGTCAACTGCATTCTTC. Amino acids: CASSLSYRSTAFF.

V is TRBV28 and J is TRBJ2-3, with 8 bases matching TRBD2. V lost 3 bases and J lost 2; bases outside the gene matches: 4. Looked up from germline, CDR1 is MDHEN and CDR2 is SYDVKM. The CDR3 sequence is 15 residues long. The CDR3 sequence is CASSLRAGVTDTQYF. CDR3 nucleotide sequence: TGTGCCAGCAGTTTGCGAGCGGGGGTCACAGATACGCAGTATTTT.

Regarding this clone: Other DNA sequences in the sample encode the same CDR3. The chain employs TRBV30 and TRBJ2-2; unclear D gene. Germline CDR1 GTSNPN, CDR2 SVGIG (reference sequence). The V end was cut by 1 base, the J end by 6 bases, with 9 bases between. The CDR3 covers 13 residues. The CDR3 loop reads CAWSGQIPGELFF. CDR3 coding DNA: TGTGCCTGGAGTGGGCAGATTCCCGGGGAGCTGTTTTTT.

This clone turned up a few times. V and J are TRBV15 and TRBJ2-1; TRBD1 matches at 8 bases. The CDR3 runs to 14 residues. J gave up 7 bases and V 0 bases, and 2 bases lay outside the gene matches. The germline gives CDR1 LNHNV, CDR2 YYDKDF (reference sequence). In nucleotides, the CDR3 is TGTGCCACCAGCAGAGACAGGGGGCCTAATGAGCAGTTCTTC. The encoded protein is CATSRDRGPNEQFF.

This chain joins TRBV6-4 and TRBJ2-3; D is ambiguous. Trimming removed 3 bases at V and 2 bases at J, with 12 bases between. The CDR3 is 15 amino acids. The germline CDR1 and CDR2 sequences are MRHNA and SNTAGT. CDR3 in amino acids: CASSERRGLTDTQYF. The CDR3 DNA sequence: TGTGCCAGCAGTGAAAGACGAGGCCTCACAGATACGCAGTATTTT.

This clone was recorded many times. The chain is built from TRBV28 and TRBJ2-1; a weak D match, TRBD2 (5 bases). Germline V CDR1 and CDR2: MDHEN, SYDVKM. The CDR3 has 11 residues. With 6 bases removed from V and 8 bases from J, the gap between germline ends came to 8 bases. CDR3 sequence: CASRRVDEQFF. The DNA for the CDR3 is TGTGCCAGCAGGCGGGTGGATGAGCAGTTCTTC.

The rearrangement joins TRBV4-3 to TRBJ2-1, with TRBD2 matching over 10 bases. With V trimmed by 0 bases and J by 7 bases, 9 bases remained unmatched. The CDR3 extends over 17 amino acids. Germline V gives CDR1 LGHNA, CDR2 YSLEER. CDR3 in amino acids: CASSQDPGSGGRNEQFF. For the CDR3, the DNA is TGCGCCAGCAGCCAAGATCCTGGTAGCGGGGGGCGGAATGAGCAGTTCTTC.

This clone was seen a few times. The genes are TRBV11-3 and TRBJ2-2; D possibly corresponds to TRBD1 (7 bases). Trimming left V 6 bases short and J 1 base short, with 12 bases between. The CDR3 is 15 amino acids. The germline CDR1 and CDR2 sequences are SGHNT and YENEEA. CDR3 sequence: CASSFQGGNTGELFF. DNA of the CDR3: TGTGCCAGCAGTTTTCAGGGGGGGAACACCGGGGAGCTGTTTTTT.

In this sample, this clone turned up a few times. The J gene is TRBJ2-5, the V gene TRBV5-1; 13 nucleotides line up with TRBD2. V trimming: 0 bases; J trimming: 4 bases; junction bases outside the gene matches: 9. Germline loops: CDR1 SGHRS, CDR2 YFSETQ. This CDR3 region has 18 residues. The CDR3 nucleotides read TGCGCCAGCAGCTTGGGTCCCCGGACTAGCGGGAGTAGAGAGACCCAGTACTTC. It encodes CASSLGPRTSGSRETQYF.

This clone was seen more than once but under ten times. The chain couples TRBV7-9 to TRBJ2-7; 8 bases fit TRBD1. The CDR3 runs to 13 residues. The V segment lost 11 bases and the J segment 3 bases; nucleotides outside the gene matches: 9. Per the germline V gene, CDR1 is SEHNR and CDR2 is FQNEAQ (reference sequence). DNA of the CDR3: TGTGCCCTATCCGGACAGGGAGGCTACGAGCAGTACTTC. It encodes CALSGQGGYEQYF.

This clone has only a few counts. The same CDR3 can be traced to other DNA sequences in this sample. V is TRBV29-1 and J is TRBJ2-3; 9 positions agree with TRBD1. The germline CDR1 and CDR2 sequences are SQVTM and ANQGSEA. V was pared by 2 bases and J by 1 base, with 1 base of the junction left unmatched. This CDR3 is 14 amino acids long. CDR3: CSVERDRGTDTQYF. The CDR3 DNA is TGCAGCGTTGAAAGGGACAGGGGCACAGATACGCAGTATTTT.

V usage is TRBV6-6 and J usage is TRBJ2-7, with 9 bases identical to TRBD1. The germline CDR1 and CDR2 sequences are MNHNY and SVGAGI (reference sequence). The CDR3 consists of 14 residues. J gave up 3 bases and V 7 bases, and 7 bases lay outside the gene matches. This chain's CDR3 is CASTPDRGIYEQYF. The CDR3 coding sequence is TGTGCCAGCACCCCGGACAGGGGCATCTACGAGCAGTACTTC.

This clone occurred many times. This chain uses TRBV7-2 with TRBJ1-1; D perhaps matches TRBD1 (5 bases). This CDR3 is 14 amino acids long. Germline lookup yields CDR1 SGHTA and CDR2 FQGNSA. V was pared by 5 bases and J by 5 bases, with 15 bases between. The CDR3 coding sequence is TGTGCCAGCAGCCCCCAGGGAGGGAAAACTGAAGCTTTCTTT. Translating gives CASSPQGGKTEAFF.

This clone was detected only a few times. V is TRBV4-2 and J is TRBJ2-7; 10 bases are a match to TRBD2. Germline loops: CDR1 LGHNA, CDR2 YNFKEQ. This CDR3 has 16 amino acids. Losses at the gene ends were 0 bases for V and 2 bases for J; bases not matched to a gene: 4. The CDR3 reads CASSQDRTSGPYEQYF. CDR3 in DNA: TGTGCCAGCAGCCAAGATAGGACTAGCGGACCCTACGAGCAGTACTTC.

V gene TRBV7-2 combines with J gene TRBJ2-1; no firm D call. Germline CDR1 is SGHTA and CDR2 is FQGNSA. Trimming removed 4 bases from V and 5 bases from J, with 9 bases in between. The CDR3 covers 13 residues. This chain's CDR3 is CASSYYKDNEQFF. DNA of the CDR3: TGTGCCAGCAGCTACTACAAAGACAATGAGCAGTTCTTC.